This TCR beta chain comes out of a study of cytomegalovirus exposure and HLA in healthy donors. The overall study: Ancestry clustering placed roughly four fifths of roughly 400 genotyped donors in the Caucasian-associated cluster. Broader study findings: Evidence from a later analysis indicated that most CMV-associated TCR beta chains looked HLA-restricted.

Details on this clone: The antigen remains unidentified.

Amplification used 60 Vbeta primers and 13 Jbeta primers. The method was immunoSEQ multiplex PCR; TCRdb's version includes in-frame clones alone and lacks a portion of them. The profile covers 150,000 to 180,000 clones, with under 85% appearing a single time and over 2.5% taken by the ten largest. The germline CDR1 and CDR2 sequences are WNHNN and SYGVQD (reference sequence). The CDR3 length is 14 residues. V gave up 9 bases and J gave up 1 base; unmatched junction bases: 8. This chain links TRBV10-1 with TRBJ1-1; 7 nucleotides align to TRBD1. Sequencing was done on a sample of PBMCs. This TCR came from a man aged 18 to 35 in good health and CMV-seronegative. The CDR3 region is CARQQGLPNTEAFF. The CDR3 nucleotides read TGCGCCAGGCAACAGGGGTTGCCGAACACTGAAGCTTTCTTT.